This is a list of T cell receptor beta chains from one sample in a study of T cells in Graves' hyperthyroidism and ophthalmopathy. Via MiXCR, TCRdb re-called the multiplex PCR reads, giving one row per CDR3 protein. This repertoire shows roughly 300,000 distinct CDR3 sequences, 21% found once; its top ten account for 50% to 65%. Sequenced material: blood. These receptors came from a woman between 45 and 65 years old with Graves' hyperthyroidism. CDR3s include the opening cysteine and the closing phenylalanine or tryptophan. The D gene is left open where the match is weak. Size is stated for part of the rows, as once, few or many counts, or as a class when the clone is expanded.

CDR3nt: TGTGCCAGCAGCCCCCTAGCGGGGTTAGCCAAAAACATTCAGTACTTC
CDR3aa: CASSPLAGLAKNIQYF
v_gene: TRBV11-2
abundance: many
j_gene: TRBJ2-4
d_gene: TRBD2

CDR3nt: TGCAGTGCACTAGCGGTGAACTCCTACGAGCAGTACTTC
CDR3aa: CSALAVNSYEQYF
v_gene: TRBV20-1
abundance: many
j_gene: TRBJ2-7
d_gene: TRBD2

CDR3nt: TGTGCCAGCAGCCCAGGTTTGGGGGGTGCTGGGGCCAACGTCCTGACTTTC
CDR3aa: CASSPGLGGAGANVLTF
v_gene: TRBV7-3
abundance: once
j_gene: TRBJ2-6
d_gene: -

CDR3nt: TGTGCCAGCAGTCACCCTCAGGAGCCCCAGCATTTT
CDR3aa: CASSHPQEPQHF
v_gene: TRBV28
abundance: -
j_gene: TRBJ1-5
d_gene: -

CDR3nt: TGCGCCAGCAGCTTGGCCGGTAACTATCCAAGCACAGATACGCAGTATTTT
CDR3aa: CASSLAGNYPSTDTQYF
v_gene: TRBV5-1
abundance: many
j_gene: TRBJ2-3
d_gene: -

CDR3nt: TGCGCCAGCAGCCAGGCCAGGGCAAATCAGCCCCAGCATTTT
CDR3aa: CASSQARANQPQHF
v_gene: TRBV4-1
abundance: few
j_gene: TRBJ1-5
d_gene: -

CDR3nt: TGTGCCAGCAGTTTCCTCTTACGACTCACCTTAGAGACGGAGACGACCTACGAGCAGTACTTC
CDR3aa: CASSFLLRLTLETETTYEQYF
v_gene: TRBV28
abundance: many
j_gene: TRBJ2-7
d_gene: -

CDR3nt: TGTGCCAGCAGTTACCGACGGTTGCAAAATGAGCCCCAGCATTTT
CDR3aa: CASSYRRLQNEPQHF
v_gene: TRBV6-6
abundance: -
j_gene: TRBJ1-5
d_gene: -

CDR3nt: TGTGCCAGCAGCACCTCGACCCGGAACATTCAGTACTTC
CDR3aa: CASSTSTRNIQYF
v_gene: TRBV7-6
abundance: once
j_gene: TRBJ2-4
d_gene: -

CDR3nt: TGTGCCAGCAGCCAAGATGCTACTAGCGGGGGGTTAGGGTCTTTGGCAGATACGCAGTATTTT
CDR3aa: CASSQDATSGGLGSLADTQYF
v_gene: TRBV4-2
abundance: -
j_gene: TRBJ2-3
d_gene: TRBD2

CDR3nt: TGTGCCAGCTCACCACCGTGGCGCCCCTACGAGCAGTACTTC
CDR3aa: CASSPPWRPYEQYF
v_gene: TRBV18
abundance: many
j_gene: TRBJ2-7
d_gene: -

CDR3nt: TGTGCCAGCAGTTACTATACGAACACCGGGGAGCTGTTTTTT
CDR3aa: CASSYYTNTGELFF
v_gene: TRBV6-2/TRBV6-3
abundance: many
j_gene: TRBJ2-2
d_gene: -

CDR3nt: TGCGCCAGCAGCTTGGAGGCAGGAGATTTATTTGAGCAGTTCTTC
CDR3aa: CASSLEAGDLFEQFF
v_gene: TRBV5-1
abundance: -
j_gene: TRBJ2-1
d_gene: -

CDR3nt: TGTGCCACCGCCGGGGTGCCCCAGCATTTT
CDR3aa: CATAGVPQHF
v_gene: TRBV28
abundance: few
j_gene: TRBJ1-5
d_gene: -

CDR3nt: TGTGCCAGCAGTGAAAGGTTTCGGACAGGGGGCGGGCAGCCCCAGCATTTT
CDR3aa: CASSERFRTGGGQPQHF
v_gene: TRBV6-1
abundance: many
j_gene: TRBJ1-5
d_gene: TRBD1

CDR3nt: TGTGCCAGCAGCTTAGAGGGACTAGCGGTTAGCTCCTACGAGCAGTACTTC
CDR3aa: CASSLEGLAVSSYEQYF
v_gene: TRBV11-2
abundance: once
j_gene: TRBJ2-7
d_gene: TRBD2

CDR3nt: TGTGCCAGCAGCCAACGTTTTTTAGCGGGAGATCACGAGCAGTACTTC
CDR3aa: CASSQRFLAGDHEQYF
v_gene: TRBV14
abundance: few
j_gene: TRBJ2-7
d_gene: TRBD2

CDR3nt: TGTGCCATCAGCAAGGGGACTAGCCAAAGCACAGATACGCAGTATTTT
CDR3aa: CAISKGTSQSTDTQYF
v_gene: TRBV10-3
abundance: many
j_gene: TRBJ2-3
d_gene: TRBD2

CDR3nt: TGCAGCGTTCAGATATCGGGGGTGGACACTGAAGCTTTCTTT
CDR3aa: CSVQISGVDTEAFF
v_gene: TRBV29-1
abundance: many
j_gene: TRBJ1-1
d_gene: -

CDR3nt: TGTGCCAGCATCAGATCCCGGGCTGGGGCCAACGTCCTGACTTTC
CDR3aa: CASIRSRAGANVLTF
v_gene: TRBV28
abundance: many
j_gene: TRBJ2-6
d_gene: -

CDR3nt: TGTGCCAGCAGCCGTTTGGCAGGGGGGTTCTACGAGCAGTACTTC
CDR3aa: CASSRLAGGFYEQYF
v_gene: TRBV5-5
abundance: -
j_gene: TRBJ2-7
d_gene: -

CDR3nt: TGTGCCAGCAGCCAAGGGGACGGCTCCTACAAGCAGTACTTC
CDR3aa: CASSQGDGSYKQYF
v_gene: TRBV4-2
abundance: -
j_gene: TRBJ2-7
d_gene: -

CDR3nt: TGTGCCAGCAGTACCGGGACACAGAAAGAGACCCAGTACTTC
CDR3aa: CASSTGTQKETQYF
v_gene: TRBV2
abundance: -
j_gene: TRBJ2-5
d_gene: -

CDR3nt: TGTGCCAGCAGCCCCCAGTCGTTCACAGATACGCAGTATTTT
CDR3aa: CASSPQSFTDTQYF
v_gene: TRBV3-1
abundance: many
j_gene: TRBJ2-3
d_gene: -

CDR3nt: TGTGCCAGCAGCTTAGCCCTTAGTGGGGCGGCCGGGAATGAGCAGTTCTTC
CDR3aa: CASSLALSGAAGNEQFF
v_gene: TRBV11-3
abundance: many
j_gene: TRBJ2-1
d_gene: -

CDR3nt: TGTGCCAGCAGGGACGGTTTTGGTGAGCAGTACTTC
CDR3aa: CASRDGFGEQYF
v_gene: TRBV2
abundance: many
j_gene: TRBJ2-7
d_gene: -

CDR3nt: TGTGCCAGCAGTGGAGGGGCCAACAATGAGCAGTTCTTC
CDR3aa: CASSGGANNEQFF
v_gene: TRBV5-4
abundance: once
j_gene: TRBJ2-1
d_gene: -

CDR3nt: TGTGCCATCAGTGAGTCATCAGGGCTACAGTACTTC
CDR3aa: CAISESSGLQYF
v_gene: TRBV10-3
abundance: few
j_gene: TRBJ2-5
d_gene: -

CDR3nt: TGCGCCAGCAGCCTCCGGGACGCGGATTCACCCCTCCACTTT
CDR3aa: CASSLRDADSPLHF
v_gene: TRBV5-1
abundance: -
j_gene: TRBJ1-6
d_gene: -